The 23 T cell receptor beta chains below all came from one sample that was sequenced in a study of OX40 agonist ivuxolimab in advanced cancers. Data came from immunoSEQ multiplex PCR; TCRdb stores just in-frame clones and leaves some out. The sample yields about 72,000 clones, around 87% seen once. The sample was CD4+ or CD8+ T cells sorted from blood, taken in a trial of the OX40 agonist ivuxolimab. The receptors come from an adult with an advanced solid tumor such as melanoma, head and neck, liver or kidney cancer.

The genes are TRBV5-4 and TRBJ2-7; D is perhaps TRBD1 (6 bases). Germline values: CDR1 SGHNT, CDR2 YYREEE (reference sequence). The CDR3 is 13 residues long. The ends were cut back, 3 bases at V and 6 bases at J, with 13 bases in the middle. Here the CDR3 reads CASSSATGTEQYF. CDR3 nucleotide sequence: TGTGCCAGCAGCTCAGCCACAGGGACCGAGCAGTACTTC.

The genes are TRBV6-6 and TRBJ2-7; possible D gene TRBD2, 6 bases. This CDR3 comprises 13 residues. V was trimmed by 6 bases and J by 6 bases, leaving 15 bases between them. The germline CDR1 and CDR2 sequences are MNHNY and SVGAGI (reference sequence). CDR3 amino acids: CASRTRLVPEQYF. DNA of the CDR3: TGTGCCAGCAGGACGCGACTAGTACCCGAGCAGTACTTC.

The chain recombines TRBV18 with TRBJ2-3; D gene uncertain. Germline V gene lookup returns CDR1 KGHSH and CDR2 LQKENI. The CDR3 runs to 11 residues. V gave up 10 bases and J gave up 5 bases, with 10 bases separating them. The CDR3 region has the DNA TGTGCCACCGGCACCTTAGATACGCAGTATTTT. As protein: CATGTLDTQYF.

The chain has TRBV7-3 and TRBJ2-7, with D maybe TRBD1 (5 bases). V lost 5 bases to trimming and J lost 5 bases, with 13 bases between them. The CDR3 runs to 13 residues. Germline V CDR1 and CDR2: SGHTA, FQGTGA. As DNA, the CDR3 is TGTGCCAGCAGCCCCGCCGAGACAGACGAGCAGTACTTC. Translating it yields CASSPAETDEQYF.

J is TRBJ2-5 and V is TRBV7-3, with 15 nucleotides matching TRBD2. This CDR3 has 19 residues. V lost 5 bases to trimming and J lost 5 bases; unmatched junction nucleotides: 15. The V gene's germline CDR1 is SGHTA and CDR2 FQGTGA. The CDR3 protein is CASSQGLAGGPATGETQYF. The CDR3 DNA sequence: TGTGCCAGCAGCCAAGGACTAGCGGGGGGGCCCGCCACGGGCGAGACCCAGTACTTC.

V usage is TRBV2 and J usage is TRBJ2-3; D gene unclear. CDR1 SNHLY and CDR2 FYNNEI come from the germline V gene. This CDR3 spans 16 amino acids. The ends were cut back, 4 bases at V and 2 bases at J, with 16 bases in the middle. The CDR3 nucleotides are TGTGCCAGCAGTGGAGAGCGAACACTAAACACAGATACGCAGTATTTT. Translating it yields CASSGERTLNTDTQYF.

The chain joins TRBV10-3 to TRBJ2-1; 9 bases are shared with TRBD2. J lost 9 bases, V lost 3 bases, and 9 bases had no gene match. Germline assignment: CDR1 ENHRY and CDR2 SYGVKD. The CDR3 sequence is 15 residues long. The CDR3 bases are TGTGCCATCAGTGAAGGGGCGGGAGGGTCACCTGAGCAGTTCTTC. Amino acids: CAISEGAGGSPEQFF.

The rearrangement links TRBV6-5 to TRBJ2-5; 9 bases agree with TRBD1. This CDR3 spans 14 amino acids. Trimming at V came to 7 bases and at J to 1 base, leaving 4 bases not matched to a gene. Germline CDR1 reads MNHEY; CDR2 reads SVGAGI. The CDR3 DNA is TGTGCCAGCAAGGGACAGGGCTTCCAAGAGACCCAGTACTTC. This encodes CASKGQGFQETQYF.

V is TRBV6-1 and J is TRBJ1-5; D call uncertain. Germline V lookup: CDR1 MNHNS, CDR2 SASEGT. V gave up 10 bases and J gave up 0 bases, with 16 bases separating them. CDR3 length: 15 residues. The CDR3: CATWTAAGSNQPQHF. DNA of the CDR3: TGTGCCACCTGGACCGCGGCGGGTAGCAATCAGCCCCAGCATTTT.

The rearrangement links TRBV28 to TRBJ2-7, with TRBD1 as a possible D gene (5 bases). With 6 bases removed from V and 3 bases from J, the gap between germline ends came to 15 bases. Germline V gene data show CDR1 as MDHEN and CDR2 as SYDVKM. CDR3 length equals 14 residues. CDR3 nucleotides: TGTGCCAGCAGCCCAGGGCAGGACCTCTACGAGCAGTACTTC. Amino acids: CASSPGQDLYEQYF.

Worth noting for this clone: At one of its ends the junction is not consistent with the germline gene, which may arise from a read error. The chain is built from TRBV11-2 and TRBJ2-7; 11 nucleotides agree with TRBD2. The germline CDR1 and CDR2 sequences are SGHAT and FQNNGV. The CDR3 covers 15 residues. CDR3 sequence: CASRLAGGPAYEQYF. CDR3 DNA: TGTGCCAGCAGGTTAGCGGGAGGGCCTGCCTACGAGCAGTACTTC.

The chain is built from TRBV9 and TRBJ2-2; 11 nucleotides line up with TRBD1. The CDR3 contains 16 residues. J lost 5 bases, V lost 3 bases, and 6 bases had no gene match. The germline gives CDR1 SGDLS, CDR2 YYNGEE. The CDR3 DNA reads TGTGCCAGCAGCGCCGGACAGGGGGCCAGGACCGGGGAGCTGTTTTTT. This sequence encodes CASSAGQGARTGELFF.

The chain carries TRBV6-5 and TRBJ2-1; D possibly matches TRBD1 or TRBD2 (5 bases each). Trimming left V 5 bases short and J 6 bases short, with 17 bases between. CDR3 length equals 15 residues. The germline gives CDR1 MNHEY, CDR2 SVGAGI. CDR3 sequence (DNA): TGTGCCAGCAGTCCCGGGACCTTCACGAGCAATGAGCAGTTCTTC. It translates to CASSPGTFTSNEQFF.

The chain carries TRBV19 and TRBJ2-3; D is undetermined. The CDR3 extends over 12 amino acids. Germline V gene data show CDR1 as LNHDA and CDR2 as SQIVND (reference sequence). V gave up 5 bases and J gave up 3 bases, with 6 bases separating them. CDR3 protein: CASSFGTDTQYF. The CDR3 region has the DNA TGTGCCAGTAGTTTCGGAACAGATACGCAGTATTTT.

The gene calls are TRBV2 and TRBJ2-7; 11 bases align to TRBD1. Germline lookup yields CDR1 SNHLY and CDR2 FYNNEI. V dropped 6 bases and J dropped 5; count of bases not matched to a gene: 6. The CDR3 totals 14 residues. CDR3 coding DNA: TGTGCCAGCAGGAGGACAGGGGGCAATAACGAGCAGTACTTC. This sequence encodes CASRRTGGNNEQYF. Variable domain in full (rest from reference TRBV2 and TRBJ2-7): EPEVTQTPSHQVTQMGQEVILRCVPISNHLYFYWYRQILGQKVEFLVSFYNNEISEKSEIFDDQFSVERPDGSNFTLKIRSTKLEDSAMYFCASRRTGGNNEQYFGPGTRLTVT.

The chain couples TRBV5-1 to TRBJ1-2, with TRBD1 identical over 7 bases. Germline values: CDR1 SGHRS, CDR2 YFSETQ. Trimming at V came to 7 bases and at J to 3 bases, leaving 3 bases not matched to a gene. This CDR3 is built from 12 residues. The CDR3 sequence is CASGQGDYGYTF. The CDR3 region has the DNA TGCGCCAGCGGTCAGGGGGACTATGGCTACACCTTC. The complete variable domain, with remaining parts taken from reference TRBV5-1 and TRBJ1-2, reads KAGVTQTPRYLIKTRGQQVTLSCSPISGHRSVSWYQQTPGQGLQFLFEYFSETQRNKGNFPGRFSGRQFSNSRSEMNVSTLELGDSALYLCASGQGDYGYTFGSGTRLTVV.

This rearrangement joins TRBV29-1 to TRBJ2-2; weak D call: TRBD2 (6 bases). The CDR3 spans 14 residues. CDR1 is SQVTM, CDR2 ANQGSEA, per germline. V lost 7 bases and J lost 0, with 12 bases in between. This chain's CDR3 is CSADGGPNTGELFF. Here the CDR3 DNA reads TGCAGCGCCGACGGGGGTCCGAACACCGGGGAGCTGTTTTTT.

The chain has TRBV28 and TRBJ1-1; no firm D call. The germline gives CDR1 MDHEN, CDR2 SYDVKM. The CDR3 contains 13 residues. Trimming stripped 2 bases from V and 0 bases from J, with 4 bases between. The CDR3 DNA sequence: TGTGCCAGCAGTTTAAGAGTGAACACTGAAGCTTTCTTT. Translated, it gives CASSLRVNTEAFF. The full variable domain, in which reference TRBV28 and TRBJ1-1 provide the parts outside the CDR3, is DVKVTQSSRYLVKRTGEKVFLECVQDMDHENMFWYRQDPGLGLRLIYFSYDVKMKEKGDIPEGYSVSREKKERFSLILESASTNQTSMYLCASSLRVNTEAFFGQGTRLTVV.

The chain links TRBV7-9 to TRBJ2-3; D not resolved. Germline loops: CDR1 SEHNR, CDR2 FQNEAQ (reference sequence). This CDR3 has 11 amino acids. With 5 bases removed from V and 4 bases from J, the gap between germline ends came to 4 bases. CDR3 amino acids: CASSHPDTQYF. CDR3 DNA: TGTGCCAGCAGCCACCCAGATACGCAGTATTTT.

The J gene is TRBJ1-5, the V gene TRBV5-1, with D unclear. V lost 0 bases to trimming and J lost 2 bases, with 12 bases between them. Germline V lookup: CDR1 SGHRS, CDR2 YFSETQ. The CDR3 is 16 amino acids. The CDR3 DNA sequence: TGCGCCAGCAGCTTGGAAGGTCAGCTTCGCAATCAGCCCCAGCATTTT. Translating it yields CASSLEGQLRNQPQHF.

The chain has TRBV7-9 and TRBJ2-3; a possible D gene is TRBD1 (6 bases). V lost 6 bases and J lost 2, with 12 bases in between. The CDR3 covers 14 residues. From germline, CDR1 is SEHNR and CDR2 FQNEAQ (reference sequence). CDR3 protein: CASSRDTHTDTQYF. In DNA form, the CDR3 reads TGTGCCAGCAGTCGGGACACCCACACAGATACGCAGTATTTT.

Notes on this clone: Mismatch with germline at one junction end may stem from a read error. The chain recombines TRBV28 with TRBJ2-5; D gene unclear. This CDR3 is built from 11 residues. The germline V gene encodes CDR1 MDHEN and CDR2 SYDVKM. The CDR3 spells CASSLQGTQYF. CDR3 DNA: TGTGCCAGCAGCCTCCAAGGGACCCAGTACTTC.

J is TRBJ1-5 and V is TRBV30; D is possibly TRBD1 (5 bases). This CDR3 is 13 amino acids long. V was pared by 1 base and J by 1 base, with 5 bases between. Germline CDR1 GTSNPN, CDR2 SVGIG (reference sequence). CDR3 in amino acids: CAWSGQSNQPQHF. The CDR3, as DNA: TGTGCCTGGAGTGGACAGAGCAATCAGCCCCAGCATTTT.